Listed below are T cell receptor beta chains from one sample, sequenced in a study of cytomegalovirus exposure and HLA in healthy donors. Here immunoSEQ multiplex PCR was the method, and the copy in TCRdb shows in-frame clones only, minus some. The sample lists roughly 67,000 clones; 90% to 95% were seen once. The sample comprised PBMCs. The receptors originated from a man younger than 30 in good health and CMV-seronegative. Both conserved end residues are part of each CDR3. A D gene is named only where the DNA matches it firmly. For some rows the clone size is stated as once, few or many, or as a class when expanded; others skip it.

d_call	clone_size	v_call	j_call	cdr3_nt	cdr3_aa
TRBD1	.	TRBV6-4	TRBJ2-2	TGTGCCAGCAGTGACTCAGGACAGGGCCACACCGGGGAGCTGTTTTTT	CASSDSGQGHTGELFF
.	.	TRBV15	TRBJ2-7	TGTGCCACCAGCAACAGTCTAGCTGGCTCCTACGAGCAGTACTTC	CATSNSLAGSYEQYF
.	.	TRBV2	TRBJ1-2	TGTGCCAGCAGTGAGGAACAGGGAATGGGTGGCTACACCTTC	CASSEEQGMGGYTF
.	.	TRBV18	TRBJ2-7	TGTGCCAGCTCACCACAGTTAGATGCTGATTTAACCTACGAGCAGTACTTC	CASSPQLDADLTYEQYF
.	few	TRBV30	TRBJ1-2	TGTGCCTGGAGTAGGGGGGGGCGCTATGGCTACACCTTC	CAWSRGGRYGYTF
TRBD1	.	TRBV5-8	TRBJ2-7	TGTGCCAGCAGCGGAGGGTGGACAGGGTATTACGAGCAGTACTTC	CASSGGWTGYYEQYF
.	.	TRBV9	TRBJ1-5	TGTGCCAGCAGTAAAACTGGTCATCAGCCCCAGCATTTT	CASSKTGHQPQHF
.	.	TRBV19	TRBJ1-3	TGTGCCAGTAGTATTTGGGCCCGAGACTCTGGAAACACCATATATTTT	CASSIWARDSGNTIYF
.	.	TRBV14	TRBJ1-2	TGTGCCAGCAGCCAGGGGGCAGGAGGCTACACCTTC	CASSQGAGGYTF
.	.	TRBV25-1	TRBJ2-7	TGTGCCAGCAGTGAAGTCGACGGCGGAAGCTTGGGAGGCGAGCAGTACTTC	CASSEVDGGSLGGEQYF
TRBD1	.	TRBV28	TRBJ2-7	TGTGCCAGCAGTCCCCCGGGACAGAGCTACGAGCAGTACTTC	CASSPPGQSYEQYF
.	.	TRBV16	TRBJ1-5	TGTGCCAGCAGCCAGTCGACTGGATTCAATCAGCCCCAGCATTTT	CASSQSTGFNQPQHF
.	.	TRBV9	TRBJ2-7	TGTGCCAGCAGCCCCCGTTCCGGCTCCTACGAGCAGTACTTC	CASSPRSGSYEQYF
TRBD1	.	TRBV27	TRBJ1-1	TGTGCCAGCAGTGGAACAGGGGCCACTGAAGCTTTCTTT	CASSGTGATEAFF
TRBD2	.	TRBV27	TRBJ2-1	TGTGCCAGCAGTATCCGGACTAGCGGGATCAATGAGCAGTTCTTC	CASSIRTSGINEQFF
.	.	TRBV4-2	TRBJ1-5	TGTGCCAGCAGCCAAGATCGGGGAAGAGCGGTAACCGGTCAGCCCCAGCATTTT	CASSQDRGRAVTGQPQHF
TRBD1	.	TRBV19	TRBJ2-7	TGTGCCAGTAGTATCCAGGGGGCGGGTGAGCAGTACTTC	CASSIQGAGEQYF
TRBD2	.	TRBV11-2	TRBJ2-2	TGTGCCAGCTGGACTAGCGGGAACACCGGGGAGCTGTTTTTT	CASWTSGNTGELFF
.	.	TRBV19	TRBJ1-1	TGTGCCAGTAGTTTCCTGGGGGCGAACACTGAAGCTTTCTTT	CASSFLGANTEAFF
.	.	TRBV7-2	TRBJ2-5	TGTGCCAGCAGCTTATACGGAGGGAACCAAGAGACCCAGTACTTC	CASSLYGGNQETQYF
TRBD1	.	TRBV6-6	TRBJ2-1	TGTGCCAGCCGGGACAGGGTTAACAATGAGCAGTTCTTC	CASRDRVNNEQFF
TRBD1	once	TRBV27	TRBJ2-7	TGTGCCAGCAGTTCCAGACAGGGATCCTACGAGCAGTACTTC	CASSSRQGSYEQYF
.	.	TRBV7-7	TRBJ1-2	TGTGCTACCGTACGGGGAAATGGCTACACCTTC	CATVRGNGYTF
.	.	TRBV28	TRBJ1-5	TGTGCCAGCAGTTTGTTGACATCTGATAGCAATCAGCCCCAGCATTTT	CASSLLTSDSNQPQHF
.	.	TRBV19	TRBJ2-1	TGTGCCAGACCGGTCCGGCAGGGTGAAAATGAGCAGTTCTTC	CARPVRQGENEQFF
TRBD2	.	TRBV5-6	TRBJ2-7	TGTGCCAGCAGCCATAGGACTAGCGGGAGCTACCCCTCCTACGAGCAGTACTTC	CASSHRTSGSYPSYEQYF
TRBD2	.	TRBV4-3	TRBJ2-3	TGCGCCAGCAGCCCCGGTAGCGGGAGGTTCCCGGATGCAGATACGCAGTATTTT	CASSPGSGRFPDADTQYF
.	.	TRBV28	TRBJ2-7	TGTGCCAGTTCTAGAGACTACATGACCTACGAGCAGTACTTC	CASSRDYMTYEQYF
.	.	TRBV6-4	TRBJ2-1	TGTGCCAGCAGTGACTCAGGGAGCGGCTTCTACAATGAGCAGTTCTTC	CASSDSGSGFYNEQFF
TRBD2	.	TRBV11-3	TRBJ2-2	TGTGCCAGCAGCCGAAAGGGCCTAGCGGGAACCGGGGAGCTGTTTTTT	CASSRKGLAGTGELFF
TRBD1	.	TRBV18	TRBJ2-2	TGTGCCAGCTCACCTTTCACCGGGACAGCAAACACCGGGGAGCTGTTTTTT	CASSPFTGTANTGELFF
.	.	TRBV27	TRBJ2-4	TGTGCCAGCAGTTTAACCCCGGGAGATTCAGGGTGGAGAACCAAAAACATTCAGTACTTC	CASSLTPGDSGWRTKNIQYF
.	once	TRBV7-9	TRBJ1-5	TGTGCCAGCAGCTCGAGGGAGGAGGATCAGCCCCAGCATTTT	CASSSREEDQPQHF
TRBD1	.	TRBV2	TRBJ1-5	TGTGCCAGCAGGGGGACAGGGGGGAGGAATCAGCCCCAGCATTTT	CASRGTGGRNQPQHF
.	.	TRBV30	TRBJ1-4	TGTGCCTGGTCCCATCCGCCAGGGCTCTCGAAAACTAATGAAAAACTGTTTTTT	CAWSHPPGLSKTNEKLFF
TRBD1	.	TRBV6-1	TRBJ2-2	TGTGCCAGCAGTGAAGTCGGGACAGTGAACACCGGGGAGCTGTTTTTT	CASSEVGTVNTGELFF
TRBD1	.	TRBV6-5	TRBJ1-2	TGTGCCACTAGGATGAGGGGGCAGAGAGGTGGCTACACCTTC	CATRMRGQRGGYTF
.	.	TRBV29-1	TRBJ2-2	TGCAGCATCCCCGTAGGGACTGGCGGGGAGCTGTTTTTT	CSIPVGTGGELFF
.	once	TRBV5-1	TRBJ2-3	TGCGCCAGCAGCTTGGGAGGTTTACCTAGCACAGATACGCAGTATTTT	CASSLGGLPSTDTQYF
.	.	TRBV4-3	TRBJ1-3	TGCGCCAGCAGCCAAGACAGGGGCAGTGGAAACACCATATATTTT	CASSQDRGSGNTIYF
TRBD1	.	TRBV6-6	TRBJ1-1	TGTGCCAGCAGTTGGCGACAGGGGGTTACTGAAGCTTTCTTT	CASSWRQGVTEAFF
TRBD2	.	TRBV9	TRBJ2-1	TGTGCCAGCAGCGCTGGCGGGACTACGTACAGTGAGCAGTTCTTC	CASSAGGTTYSEQFF
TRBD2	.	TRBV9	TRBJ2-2	TGTGCCAGCAGCGTTACGATAGCGGGAGATATAAACACCGGGGAGCTGTTTTTT	CASSVTIAGDINTGELFF
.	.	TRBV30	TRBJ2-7	TGTGCCTGGAGTGGGGCAGGGCGCGTCTACGAGCAGTACTTC	CAWSGAGRVYEQYF
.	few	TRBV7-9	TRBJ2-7	TGTGCCAGCAGCCCCCCCCGCGAAAATTACGAGCAGTACTTC	CASSPPRENYEQYF